This section outlines one TCR beta chain sequence together with its context. Its antigen is not yet known. Per-nucleotide qualities are absent, and no much larger clonotype sits a single base away. In Seattle, one collaborating source enrolled patients while the infection was active and tracked those patients longitudinally over the course of disease. Collaborating institutions collected whole blood in K2EDTA tubes following their own protocols. For TCRbeta analysis, collaborators shipped samples as frozen whole blood, isolated PBMCs, or DNA extracted from either of those sample types. The sample originates from a study of blood T cell repertoires in COVID-19 (dated by TCRdb to about 2020). About the study as a whole: Samples from collaborators originated in the United States, Italy and Spain and spanned both the acute and convalescent phases of COVID-19. The material from the prospective study consisted of cDNA or gDNA derived from T cells, B-cell-depleted T cells, or PBMCs. The dataset comprised deeply sampled blood TCRbeta repertoires from subjects exposed to, actively infected with, or recovered from COVID-19. Where available, HLA class I and class II types were obtained from metadata supplied by the sample provider rather than from assay-based typing. The repertoires were made available in a free public database intended to serve as a resource for research on the immune response to SARS-CoV-2. The sample metadata nearly always contained a de-identified subject ID, COVID-19 status, age in years and sex. Samples were obtained from the ongoing ImmuneRACE study (first 160 participants) and from over 1,000 subjects provided by 6 global collaborators. The investigation overall reported the following: The quantity of clinical and demographic metadata differed by source and by participant and was supplied without curation.

Trimming accounts for 2 bases at V and 8 bases at J, while the number of junction bases matched to no gene is 17. The CDR3 runs 18 residues from the cysteine to the phenylalanine. The only DNA kept is the CDR3, 54 bases in frame from the first base. CDR1 and CDR2, per the germline V gene, are SNHLY and FYNNEI. TCRbeta CDR3 regions were amplified from genomic DNA using the immunoSEQ Assay, a bias-controlled multiplex PCR. The published analysis was carried out like this. Within the assay, amplification of reference gene primers was used to estimate how many nucleated cells each sample contained. To quantify the absolute abundance of each unique TCRbeta CDR3 rearrangement, sequence reads were collapsed and filtered. Productive Simpson clonality was computed per sample as the square root of Simpson's diversity index over productive rearrangements. TCRdb mirrors the immuneACCESS table, restricted to in-frame sequences. Some clones are absent from its copies; in checked studies, under half trace to an unresolved V gene, and the reason for the others is unknown. Clone size and V and J calls were adopted from that table, with D and trimming inferred from the DNA. The sample contains 250,000 or so clones, around nine tenths of them found a single time. Roughly 5% of the sample is in the top ten clones.

The specimen sequenced was peripheral blood. The origin of this receptor is an older woman with COVID-19, enrolled during active disease. This receptor chain uses TRBV2 and TRBJ1-4; a stretch of 7 junction bases matches TRBD1. The DNA sequence is given as TGTGCCAGCAGTGAACATTCCCAATACAACAGGGGAGGAGAAAAACTGTTTTTT. Translation gives CASSEHSQYNRGGEKLFF.